This TCR beta chain is drawn from a study of identical twins. Study observations and caveats: Cross-sectional statistical analysis was relied on for the conclusions, without the same donors being followed. Fewer insertions marked abundant cord blood beta clonotypes; young adult naive trended weakly, memory not at all.

TCRdb analysed the 5' RACE reads with MiXCR anew, one entry per CDR3 protein. The table includes approximately 890,000 distinct CDR3 sequences, roughly an eighth detected once. This clonotype was counted between two and nine times. Its antigen is undetermined. These same records also appear under a second study, on yellow fever vaccine responses in identical twins. According to that study: Reportedly, the T cell response mounted by twins to vaccine seemed partly convergent, partly personalized.

Material for sequencing was PBMCs. This clonotype was obtained from a woman between 18 and 29 years old in good health.

The CDR3 nucleotides read TGTGCCAGCAGCCAAGTTGAGACAGGGGGCAAGTACGAGCAGTACTTC. It specifies CASSQVETGGKYEQYF. This chain uses TRBV3-1 with TRBJ2-7; TRBD1 agrees at 10 bases. The CDR3 loop spans 16 amino acids. Germline V gene sequence: CDR1 LGHDT, CDR2 YNNKEL (reference sequence). J lost 4 bases, V lost 1 base, and 7 bases had no gene match.